Reported below is one T cell receptor beta chain. Its antigen remains unidentified. The CDR3 totals 17 residues. Trimming shortened V by 3 bases and J by 0 bases, and 13 bases separated the two germline ends. CDR1 and CDR2 (germline): SGHDT, YYEEEE. Primers included in the PCR were 60 Vbeta and 13 Jbeta primers. Profiling relied on immunoSEQ multiplex PCR, and the TCRdb table lists in-frame clones only, not all of them. The sample includes about 180,000 clones, about four fifths of them seen just once. The data belong to a study of cytomegalovirus exposure and HLA in healthy donors. Study-level findings and limits: In a later analysis, TCR beta V- and J-gene trimming was associated with a missense DCLRE1C variant. HLA restriction was apparent for most CMV-associated TCR beta chains in a later analysis. In a later analysis, HLA-C alleles had the fewest associated TCRs, DRB1 alleles the most. Immune exposure was documented only through CMV serostatus.

The V and J genes are TRBV5-6 and TRBJ1-6, with D tentatively TRBD1 (5 bases). The source of this sequence is a woman in her forties or fifties in good health and CMV-seropositive. Specimen: PBMCs. DNA of the CDR3: TGTGCCAGCAGCTGGTTCAGGGCGAGCTCCTATAATTCACCCCTCCACTTT. The encoded protein is CASSWFRASSYNSPLHF. Full variable domain (missing parts from reference TRBV5-6 and TRBJ1-6): DAGVTQSPTHLIKTRGQQVTLRCSPKSGHDTVSWYQQALGQGPQFIFQYYEEEERQRGNFPDRFSGHQFPNYSSELNVNALLLGDSALYLCASSWFRASSYNSPLHFGNGTRLTVT.